The 13 T cell receptor beta chains listed next were all sequenced from one sample in a study of spatial heterogeneity in lung cancer. TCRdb ran MiXCR on the 5' RACE reads and lists one entry per CDR3 protein. The data show around 92,000 distinct CDR3 sequences, with about 12% seen just once and 35% to 45% held by the top ten. Regarding time point: sample taken at primary tumor resection. This sample comprised PBMCs, obtained at surgery. The receptors come from a male donor with early-stage non-small cell lung cancer.

This clonotype has ten or more counts. The V gene is TRBV7-8, the J gene TRBJ2-2; the D is unclear. This CDR3 region has 13 residues. CDR1 and CDR2 from the germline V gene are SGHVS and FQNEAQ. V was pared by 2 bases and J by 4 bases, with 5 bases between. As DNA, the CDR3 is TGTGCCAGCAGCTTAATCTCCACCGGGGAGCTGTTTTTT. Translation gives CASSLISTGELFF. Looking up the rest from reference TRBV7-8 and TRBJ2-2 gives the full variable domain: GAGVSQSPRYKVAKRGQDVALRCDPISGHVSLFWYQQALGQGPEFLTYFQNEAQLDKSGLPSDRFFAERPEGSVSTLKIQRTQQEDSAVYLCASSLISTGELFFGEGSRLTVL.

This clonotype appeared many times. The chain links TRBV2 to TRBJ2-1, with no clear D. This CDR3 spans 14 amino acids. V lost 2 bases and J lost 14, with 19 bases in between. Germline CDR1 reads SNHLY; CDR2 reads FYNNEI. CDR3: CASSELTGPEVKFF. The CDR3 nucleotides are TGTGCCAGCAGTGAACTGACCGGGCCCGAGGTAAAGTTCTTC.

The rearrangement uses TRBV7-8 and TRBJ1-1, with D maybe TRBD1 (5 bases). Germline V gene data show CDR1 as SGHVS and CDR2 as FQNEAQ. There are 13 residues in the CDR3. Deletions cut 4 bases from V and 4 bases from J, with 10 bases between. CDR3 sequence: CASSSNRFTEAFF. The CDR3, as DNA: TGTGCCAGCAGCTCAAACAGGTTCACTGAAGCTTTCTTT.

The V call is TRBV10-3, the J call TRBJ2-7, with no clear D. CDR1 and CDR2 (germline): ENHRY, SYGVKD. The CDR3 has 14 residues. Trimming took off 3 bases at V and 1 base at J, with 10 bases between the two ends. This CDR3 is CAISEDPTSYEQYF. In DNA, the CDR3 is TGTGCCATCAGTGAAGACCCCACATCCTACGAGCAGTACTTC.

This clonotype was observed many times. The chain joins TRBV29-1 to TRBJ2-1; 14 nucleotides agree with TRBD2. The V gene's germline CDR1 is SQVTM and CDR2 ANQGSEA. After removal of 7 bases from V and 7 bases from J, the junction contained 9 bases not matched to a gene. The CDR3 contains 15 residues. The chain's CDR3 is CSDRLAGGPRNEQFF. In nucleotides, the CDR3 is TGCAGCGACCGACTAGCGGGAGGGCCTCGGAATGAGCAGTTCTTC.

The J gene is TRBJ2-3, the V gene TRBV7-8; 8 bases line up with TRBD2. The CDR3 loop spans 17 amino acids. In germline, CDR1 is SGHVS, CDR2 FQNEAQ. The ends lost 1 base at V and 0 bases at J; junction bases unmatched: 6. CDR3 coding DNA: TGTGCCAGCAGCTTAGTTGGGGCTAGCGGGAGCACAGATACGCAGTATTTT. It is translated as CASSLVGASGSTDTQYF.

This clonotype appeared a few times. The CDR3 DNA follows: TGTGCCAGCAGCTTTATCGGGAACAACTATGGCTACACCTTC. Translating gives CASSFIGNNYGYTF. This sequence joins TRBV7-2 and TRBJ1-2; D is unclear. Germline V gene sequence: CDR1 SGHTA, CDR2 FQGNSA. The CDR3 length is 14 residues. V dropped 3 bases and J dropped 2 bases, with 10 bases sitting between them.

The chain recombines TRBV6-1 with TRBJ2-5; 13 bases map to TRBD2. Trimming took 9 bases from V and 5 from J; bases not matched to a gene: 12. The CDR3 spans 16 residues. The germline gives CDR1 MNHNS, CDR2 SASEGT. CDR3 amino acids: CASRRTSGGLGETQYF. CDR3 sequence (DNA): TGTGCCAGTCGTAGGACTAGCGGGGGACTGGGGGAGACCCAGTACTTC.

The rearrangement uses TRBV7-9 and TRBJ2-7; D is perhaps TRBD2 (6 bases). The ends were cut back, 3 bases at V and 2 bases at J, with 11 bases in the middle. The CDR3 covers 14 residues. Germline loops: CDR1 SEHNR, CDR2 FQNEAQ (reference sequence). The CDR3 DNA sequence: TGTGCCAGCAGCTTGCGGGACTCTACCTACGAGCAGTACTTC. Translated: CASSLRDSTYEQYF.

J is TRBJ2-7 and V is TRBV6-6, with D uncertain. The CDR3 has 12 residues. V was trimmed by 2 bases and J by 4 bases, leaving 6 bases between them. Germline V gives CDR1 MNHNY, CDR2 SVGAGI (reference sequence). Here the CDR3 DNA reads TGTGCCAGCAGTTACGATACTTACGAGCAGTACTTC. Amino acid sequence: CASSYDTYEQYF.

V is TRBV9 and J is TRBJ2-5; no firm D call. The V end lost 0 bases, the J end lost 3 bases, and 15 bases lay between the germline ends. Germline CDR1 and CDR2: SGDLS and YYNGEE. The length of the CDR3 is 16 residues. The CDR3 loop is CASSVEVYPIKETQYF. CDR3 nucleotide sequence: TGTGCCAGCAGCGTAGAAGTCTACCCAATTAAAGAGACCCAGTACTTC.

The chain joins TRBV29-1 to TRBJ1-1; D might be TRBD1 (6 bases). This CDR3 is 13 amino acids long. Germline CDR1 SQVTM, CDR2 ANQGSEA. V was trimmed by 3 bases and J by 1 base, leaving 9 bases between them. CDR3 region: CSVDRGPNTEAFF. The CDR3 DNA follows: TGCAGCGTTGATCGGGGGCCGAACACTGAAGCTTTCTTT.

V gene TRBV5-6 combines with J gene TRBJ1-5, with D possibly matching TRBD1 (6 bases). Germline V lookup: CDR1 SGHDT, CDR2 YYEEEE. Between the trimmed V and J ends, which lost 3 bases and 5 bases, there was a span of 12 bases. The CDR3 consists of 14 residues. In DNA, the CDR3 is TGTGCCAGCAGCTGGGGGTCAGGGGATCAGCCCCAGCATTTT. It encodes CASSWGSGDQPQHF.